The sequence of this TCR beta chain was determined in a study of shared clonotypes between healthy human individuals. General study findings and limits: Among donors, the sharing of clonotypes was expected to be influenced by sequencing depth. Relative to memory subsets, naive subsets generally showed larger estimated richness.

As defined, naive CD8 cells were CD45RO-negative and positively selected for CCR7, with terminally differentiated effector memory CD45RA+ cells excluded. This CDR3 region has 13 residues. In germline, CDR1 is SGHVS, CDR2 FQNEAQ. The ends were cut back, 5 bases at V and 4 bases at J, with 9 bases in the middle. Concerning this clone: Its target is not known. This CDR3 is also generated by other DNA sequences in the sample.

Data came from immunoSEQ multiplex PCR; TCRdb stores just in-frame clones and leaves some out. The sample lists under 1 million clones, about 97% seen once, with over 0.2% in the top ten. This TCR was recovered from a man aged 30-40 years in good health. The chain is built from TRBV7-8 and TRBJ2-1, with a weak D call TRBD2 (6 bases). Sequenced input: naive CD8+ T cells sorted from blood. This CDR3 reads CASSRGLYNEQFF. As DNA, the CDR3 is TGTGCCAGCAGCCGGGGACTTTACAATGAGCAGTTCTTC.